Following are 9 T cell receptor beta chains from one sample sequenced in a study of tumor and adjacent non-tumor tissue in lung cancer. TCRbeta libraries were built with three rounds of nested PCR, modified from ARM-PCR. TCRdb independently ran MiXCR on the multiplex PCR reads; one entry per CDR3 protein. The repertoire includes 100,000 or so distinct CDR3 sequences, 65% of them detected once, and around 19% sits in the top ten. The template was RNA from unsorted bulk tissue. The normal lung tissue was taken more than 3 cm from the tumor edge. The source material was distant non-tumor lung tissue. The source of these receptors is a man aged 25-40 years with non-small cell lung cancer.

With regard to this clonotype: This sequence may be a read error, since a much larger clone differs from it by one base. The CDR3 nucleotides read TGTGCCACCAAGCGGGGGGGCGAGAATCAGCCCCAGCATTTT. Encoded protein: CATKRGGENQPQHF. The chain carries TRBV10-3 and TRBJ1-5, with D tentatively TRBD1 (6 bases). The CDR3 has 14 amino acids. Germline lookup yields CDR1 ENHRY and CDR2 SYGVKD. The ends were cut back, 10 bases at V and 4 bases at J, with 17 bases in the middle.

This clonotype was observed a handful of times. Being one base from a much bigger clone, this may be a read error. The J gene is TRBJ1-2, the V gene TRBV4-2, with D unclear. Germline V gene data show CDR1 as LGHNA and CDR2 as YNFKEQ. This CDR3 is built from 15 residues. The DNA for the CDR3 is TGTGCCAGCGGCCAAGATCGGTTGGAGTTCGATGGCTACACCTTC. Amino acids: CASGQDRLEFDGYTF.

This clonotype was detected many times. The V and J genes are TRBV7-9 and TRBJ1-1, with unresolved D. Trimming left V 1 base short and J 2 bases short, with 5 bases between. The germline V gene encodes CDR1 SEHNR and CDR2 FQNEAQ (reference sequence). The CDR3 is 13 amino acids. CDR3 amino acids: CASSLVGNTEAFF. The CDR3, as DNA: TGTGCCAGCAGCTTAGTTGGTAACACTGAAGCTTTCTTT. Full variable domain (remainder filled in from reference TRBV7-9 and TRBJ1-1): DTGVSQNPRHKITKRGQNVTFRCDPISEHNRLYWYRQTLGQGPEFLTYFQNEAQLEKSRLLSDRFSAERPKGSFSTLEIQRTEQGDSAMYLCASSLVGNTEAFFGQGTRLTVV.

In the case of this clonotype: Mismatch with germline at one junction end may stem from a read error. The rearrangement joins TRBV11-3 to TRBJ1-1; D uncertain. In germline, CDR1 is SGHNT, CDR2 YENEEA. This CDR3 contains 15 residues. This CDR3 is CASSLVSSMNTEAVF. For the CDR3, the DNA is TGTGCCAGCAGCTTAGTATCCAGCATGAACACTGAAGCTGTCTTT.

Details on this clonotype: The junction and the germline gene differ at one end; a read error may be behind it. The CDR3 DNA is TGCGCCAGCAGCCAAGGGGAGACAGAGGGCATTGGGGAAACCTACGAGCGGTACTTC. This translates into CASSQGETEGIGETYERYF. V and J are TRBV4-1 and TRBJ2-7, with D possibly called TRBD1 or TRBD2 (5 bases each). The CDR3 length is 19 residues. Germline lookup yields CDR1 MGHRA and CDR2 YSYEKL.

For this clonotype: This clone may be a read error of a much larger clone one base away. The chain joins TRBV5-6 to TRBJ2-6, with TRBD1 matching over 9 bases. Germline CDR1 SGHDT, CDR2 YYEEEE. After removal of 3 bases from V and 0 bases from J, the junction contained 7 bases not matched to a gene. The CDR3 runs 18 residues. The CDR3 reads CASSWTGVYDSGANVLTF. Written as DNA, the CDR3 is TGTGCCAGCAGCTGGACAGGGGTATACGACTCTGGGGCCAACGTCCTGACTTTC.

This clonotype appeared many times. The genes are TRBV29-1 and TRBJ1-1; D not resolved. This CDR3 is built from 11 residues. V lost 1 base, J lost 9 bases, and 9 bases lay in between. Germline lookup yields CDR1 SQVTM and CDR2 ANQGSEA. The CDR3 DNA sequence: TGCAGCGTTGAAGTCGGCGGGCAAGCTTTCTTT. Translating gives CSVEVGGQAFF.

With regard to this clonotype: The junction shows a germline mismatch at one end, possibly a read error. The CDR3 spells CSAIRRNEQSF. Here the CDR3 DNA reads TGCAGCGCTATTAGGAGGAATGAGCAGTCCTTC. The V gene is TRBV29-1, the J gene TRBJ2-1; tentative D call: TRBD2 (5 bases). In germline, CDR1 is SQVTM, CDR2 ANQGSEA. There are 11 residues in the CDR3.

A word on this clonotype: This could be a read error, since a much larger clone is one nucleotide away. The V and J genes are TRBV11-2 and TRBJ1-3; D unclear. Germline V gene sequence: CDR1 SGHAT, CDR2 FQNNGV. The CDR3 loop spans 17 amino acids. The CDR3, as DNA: TGTGCCAGCAGCTTAGGCTCAGGCCAGATCTCTGGAGACACCATATATTTT. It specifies CASSLGSGQISGDTIYF.